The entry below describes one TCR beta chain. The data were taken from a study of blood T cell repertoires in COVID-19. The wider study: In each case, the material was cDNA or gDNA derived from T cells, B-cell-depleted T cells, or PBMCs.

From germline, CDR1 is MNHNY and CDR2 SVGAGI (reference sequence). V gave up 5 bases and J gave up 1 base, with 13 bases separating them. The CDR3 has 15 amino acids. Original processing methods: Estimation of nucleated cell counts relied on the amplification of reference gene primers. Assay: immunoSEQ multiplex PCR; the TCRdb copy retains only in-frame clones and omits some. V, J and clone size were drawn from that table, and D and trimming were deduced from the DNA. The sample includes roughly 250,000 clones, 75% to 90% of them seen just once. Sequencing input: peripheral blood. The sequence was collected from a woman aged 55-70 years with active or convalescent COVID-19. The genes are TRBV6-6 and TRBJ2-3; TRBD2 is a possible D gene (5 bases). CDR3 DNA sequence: TGTGCCAGCAGTAAAGGACTGTCCCGCACAGATACGCAGTATTTT. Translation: CASSKGLSRTDTQYF.